This T cell receptor beta chain was sequenced in a study of blood T cell dynamics during melanoma immunotherapy. Every bulk PBMC sample received the same 350 ng of DNA. TCRdb keeps only in-frame clones here, not all; method: immunoSEQ multiplex PCR. The sample carries more than 10,000 clones, approximately 84% recorded once. Sample time point: pre-treatment baseline. Sampling occurred pretreatment (T0) and at week 3 (W3), after cycle one of checkpoint blockade. At 12 weeks after first infusion, RECIST 1.1 defined response for most patients. Patients had no prior systemic cancer treatment, immunosuppressants or other active cancers. J lost 7 bases, V lost 0 bases, and 9 bases had no gene match. Germline values: CDR1 LGHNA, CDR2 YSLEER. The CDR3 runs 16 residues.

Sequenced here: blood, sampled from a patient treated with checkpoint blockade. The rearrangement joins TRBV4-3 to TRBJ2-7; TRBD2 agrees at 10 bases. This receptor was taken from a human donor with melanoma. CDR3 residues: CASSQDLAGVSKEQYF. In DNA form, the CDR3 reads TGCGCCAGCAGCCAAGATCTAGCGGGAGTAAGCAAAGAGCAGTACTTC.